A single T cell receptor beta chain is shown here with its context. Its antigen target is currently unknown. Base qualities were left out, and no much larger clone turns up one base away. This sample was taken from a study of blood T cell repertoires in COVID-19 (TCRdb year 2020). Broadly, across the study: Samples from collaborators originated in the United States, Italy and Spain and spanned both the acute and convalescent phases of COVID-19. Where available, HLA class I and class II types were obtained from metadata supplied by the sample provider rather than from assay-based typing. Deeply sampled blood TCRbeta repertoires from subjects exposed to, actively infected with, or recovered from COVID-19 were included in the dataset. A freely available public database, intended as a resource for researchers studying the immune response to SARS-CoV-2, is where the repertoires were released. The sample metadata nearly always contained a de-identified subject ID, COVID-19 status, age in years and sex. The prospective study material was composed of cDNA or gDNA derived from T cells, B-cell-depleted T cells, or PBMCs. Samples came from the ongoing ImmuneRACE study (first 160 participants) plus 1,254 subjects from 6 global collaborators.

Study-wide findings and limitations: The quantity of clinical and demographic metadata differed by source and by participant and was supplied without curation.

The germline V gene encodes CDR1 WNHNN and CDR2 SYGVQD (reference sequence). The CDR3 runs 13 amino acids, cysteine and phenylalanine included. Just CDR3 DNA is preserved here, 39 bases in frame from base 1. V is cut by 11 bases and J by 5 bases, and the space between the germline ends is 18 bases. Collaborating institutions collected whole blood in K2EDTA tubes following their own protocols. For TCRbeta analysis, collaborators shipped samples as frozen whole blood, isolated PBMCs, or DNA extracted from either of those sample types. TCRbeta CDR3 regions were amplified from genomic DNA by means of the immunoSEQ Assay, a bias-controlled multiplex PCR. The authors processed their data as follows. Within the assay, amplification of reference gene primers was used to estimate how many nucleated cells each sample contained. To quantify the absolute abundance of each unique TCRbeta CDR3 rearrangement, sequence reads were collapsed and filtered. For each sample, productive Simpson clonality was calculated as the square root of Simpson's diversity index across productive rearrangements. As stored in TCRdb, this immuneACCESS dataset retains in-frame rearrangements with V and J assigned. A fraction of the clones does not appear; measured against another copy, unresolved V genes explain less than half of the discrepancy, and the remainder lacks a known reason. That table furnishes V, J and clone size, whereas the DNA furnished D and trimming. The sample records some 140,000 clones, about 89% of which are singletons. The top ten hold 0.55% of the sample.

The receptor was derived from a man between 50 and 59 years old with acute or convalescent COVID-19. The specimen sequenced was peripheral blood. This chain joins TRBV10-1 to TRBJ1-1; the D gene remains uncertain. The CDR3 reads CARRTRGRTEAFF. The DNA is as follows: TGCGCCCGTCGGACTCGAGGGCGGACTGAAGCTTTCTTT.